These T cell receptor beta chains were read from a single sample in a study of blood T cell repertoires in COVID-19. Here immunoSEQ multiplex PCR was the method, and the copy in TCRdb shows in-frame clones only, minus some. The sample has some 300,000 clones, about 87% seen once. Sequenced input: peripheral blood. The receptor source for this set is a woman aged 45-65 years with COVID-19, enrolled during active disease. The conserved cysteine and the conserved F or W are not part of the CDR3 here.

v_call cdr3_aa
TRBV7-9 ASSPTSGSGLDTQY
TRBV4-1 ASRPDSDSYNEQF
TRBV10-1 ASSADRVLWCNQPQH
TRBV6-4 ASRGQGRPGEQY
TRBV3-1/TRBV3-2 ASIGTDGYT
TRBV19 ASSNRDRGSGNTIY
TRBV14 ASSPTLFFGYT
TRBV5-5 ASSFFIGHSNGYT
TRBV20-1 SASPGLAGGVGEQY
TRBV5-4 ASSQGLAATGELF
TRBV6-4 ASSDSGAIQPQH
TRBV7-7 ASSLGQGVSYEQY
TRBV7-3 ASSLTSGVYNEQF
TRBV28 ASTPPTGPQEKLF
TRBV6-1 ASSDDRVGGYEQY
TRBV18 ASSLQTGRATGELF